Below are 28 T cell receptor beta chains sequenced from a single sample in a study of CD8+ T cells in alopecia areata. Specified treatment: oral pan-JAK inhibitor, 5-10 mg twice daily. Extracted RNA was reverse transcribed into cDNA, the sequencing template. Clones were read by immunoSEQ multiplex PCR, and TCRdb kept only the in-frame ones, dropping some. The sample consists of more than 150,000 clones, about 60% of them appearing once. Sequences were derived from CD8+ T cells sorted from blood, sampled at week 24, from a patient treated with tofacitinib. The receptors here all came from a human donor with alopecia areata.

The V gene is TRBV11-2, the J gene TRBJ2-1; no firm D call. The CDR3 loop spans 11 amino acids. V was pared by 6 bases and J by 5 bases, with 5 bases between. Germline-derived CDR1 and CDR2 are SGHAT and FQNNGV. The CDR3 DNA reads TGTGCCAGCAGGAAAAACAATGAGCAGTTCTTC. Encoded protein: CASRKNNEQFF. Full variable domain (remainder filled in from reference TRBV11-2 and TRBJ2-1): EAGVAQSPRYKIIEKRQSVAFWCNPISGHATLYWYQQILGQGPKLLIQFQNNGVVDDSQLPKDRFSAERLKGVDSTLKIQPAKLEDSAVYLCASRKNNEQFFGPGTRLTVL.

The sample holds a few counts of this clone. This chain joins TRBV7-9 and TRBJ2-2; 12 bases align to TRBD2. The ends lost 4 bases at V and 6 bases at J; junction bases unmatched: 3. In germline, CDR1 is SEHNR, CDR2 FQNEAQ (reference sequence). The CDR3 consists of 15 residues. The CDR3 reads CASSSRLAGAGELFF. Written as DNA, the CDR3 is TGTGCCAGCAGCTCCCGACTAGCGGGGGCCGGGGAGCTGTTTTTT.

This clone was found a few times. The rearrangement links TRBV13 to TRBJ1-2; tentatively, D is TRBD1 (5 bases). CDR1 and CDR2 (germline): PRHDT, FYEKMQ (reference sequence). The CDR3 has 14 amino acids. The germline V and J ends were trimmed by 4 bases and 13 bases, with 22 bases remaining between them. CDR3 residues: CASSSAPGTVYVTF. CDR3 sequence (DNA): TGTGCCAGCAGCTCGGCCCCCGGGACGGTCTATGTCACCTTC.

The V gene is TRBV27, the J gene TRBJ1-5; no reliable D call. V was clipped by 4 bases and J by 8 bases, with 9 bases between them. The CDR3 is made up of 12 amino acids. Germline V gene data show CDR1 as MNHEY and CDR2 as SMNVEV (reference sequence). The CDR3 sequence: CASSSGGKPQHF. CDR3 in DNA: TGTGCCAGCAGTTCCGGTGGTAAGCCCCAGCATTTT.

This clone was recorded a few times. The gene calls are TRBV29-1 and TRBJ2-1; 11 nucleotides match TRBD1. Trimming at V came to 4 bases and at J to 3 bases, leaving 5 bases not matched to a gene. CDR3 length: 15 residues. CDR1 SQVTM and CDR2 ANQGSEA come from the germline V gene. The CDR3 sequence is CSVGDRGEIYNEQFF. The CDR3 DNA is TGCAGCGTTGGGGACAGGGGGGAGATCTACAATGAGCAGTTCTTC.

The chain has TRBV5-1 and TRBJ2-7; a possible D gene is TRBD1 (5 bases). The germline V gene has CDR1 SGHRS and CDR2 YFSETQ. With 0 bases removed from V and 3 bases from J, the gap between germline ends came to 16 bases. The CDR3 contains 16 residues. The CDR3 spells CASSLDWAQDLYEQYF. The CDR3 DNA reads TGCGCCAGCAGCTTGGATTGGGCACAGGATCTCTACGAGCAGTACTTC.

Here the CDR3 reads CASSSLRYTGELFF. The DNA for the CDR3 is TGTGCCAGCAGCTCTCTCCGGTACACCGGGGAGCTGTTTTTT. The rearrangement links TRBV27 to TRBJ2-2, with D hard to call. The germline CDR1 and CDR2 sequences are MNHEY and SMNVEV (reference sequence). The germline V and J ends were trimmed by 6 bases and 3 bases, with 11 bases remaining between them. The CDR3 is 14 amino acids.

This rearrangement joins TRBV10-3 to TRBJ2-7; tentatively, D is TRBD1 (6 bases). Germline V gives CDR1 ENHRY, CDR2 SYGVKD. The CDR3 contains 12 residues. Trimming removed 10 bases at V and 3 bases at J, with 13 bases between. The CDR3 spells CATRQENYEQYF. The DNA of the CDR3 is TGTGCCACTCGACAGGAGAACTACGAGCAGTACTTC.

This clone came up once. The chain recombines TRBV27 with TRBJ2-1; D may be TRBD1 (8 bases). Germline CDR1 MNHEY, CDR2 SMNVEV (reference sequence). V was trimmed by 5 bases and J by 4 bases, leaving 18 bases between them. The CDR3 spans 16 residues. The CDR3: CASSGDRGGVYNEQFF. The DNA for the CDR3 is TGTGCCAGCAGTGGAGACAGGGGAGGGGTTTACAATGAGCAGTTCTTC.

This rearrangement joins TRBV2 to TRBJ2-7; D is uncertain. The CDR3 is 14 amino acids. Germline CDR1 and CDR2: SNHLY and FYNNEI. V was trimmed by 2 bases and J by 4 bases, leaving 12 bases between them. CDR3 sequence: CASSEQRSGYEQYF. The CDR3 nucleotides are TGTGCCAGCAGTGAACAACGGTCGGGTTACGAGCAGTACTTC.

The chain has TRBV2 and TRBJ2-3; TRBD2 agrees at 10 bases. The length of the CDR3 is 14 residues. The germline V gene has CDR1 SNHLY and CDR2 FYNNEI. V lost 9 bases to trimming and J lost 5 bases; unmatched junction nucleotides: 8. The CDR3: CARKSGGAVDTQYF. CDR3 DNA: TGTGCCAGAAAGAGCGGGGGGGCCGTAGATACGCAGTATTTT.

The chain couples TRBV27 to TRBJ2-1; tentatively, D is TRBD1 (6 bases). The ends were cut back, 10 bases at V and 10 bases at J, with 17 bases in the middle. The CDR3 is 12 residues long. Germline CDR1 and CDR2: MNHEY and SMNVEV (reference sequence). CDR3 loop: CAIQTGLGEQFF. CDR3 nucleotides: TGTGCCATCCAGACAGGTTTGGGAGAGCAGTTCTTC.

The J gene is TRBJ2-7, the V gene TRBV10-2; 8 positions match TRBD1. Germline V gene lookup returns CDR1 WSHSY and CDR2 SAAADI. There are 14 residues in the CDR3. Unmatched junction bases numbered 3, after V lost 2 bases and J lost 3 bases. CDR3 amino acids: CASSEGTGFYEQYF. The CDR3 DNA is TGCGCCAGCAGTGAGGGGACAGGCTTCTACGAGCAGTACTTC.

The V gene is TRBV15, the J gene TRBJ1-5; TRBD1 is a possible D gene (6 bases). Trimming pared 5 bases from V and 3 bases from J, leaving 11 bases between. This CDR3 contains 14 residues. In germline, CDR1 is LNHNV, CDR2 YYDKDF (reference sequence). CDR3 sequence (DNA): TGTGCCACCAGCCTGACAGGATCCAATCAGCCCCAGCATTTT. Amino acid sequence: CATSLTGSNQPQHF.

The CDR3 spells CAWSTSGGRRAFF. DNA of the CDR3: TGTGCCTGGAGTACCTCGGGGGGAAGGCGAGCTTTCTTT. The rearrangement links TRBV30 to TRBJ1-1; a weak D match, TRBD1 (5 bases). CDR1 and CDR2 (germline): GTSNPN, SVGIG (reference sequence). The CDR3 covers 13 residues. Trimming pared 2 bases from V and 10 bases from J, leaving 17 bases between.

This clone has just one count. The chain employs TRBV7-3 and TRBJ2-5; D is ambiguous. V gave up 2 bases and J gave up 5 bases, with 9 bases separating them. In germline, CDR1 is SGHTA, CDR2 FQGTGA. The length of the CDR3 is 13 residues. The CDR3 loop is CASSLAGRETQYF. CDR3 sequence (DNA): TGTGCCAGCAGCTTAGCCGGCCGGGAGACCCAGTACTTC.

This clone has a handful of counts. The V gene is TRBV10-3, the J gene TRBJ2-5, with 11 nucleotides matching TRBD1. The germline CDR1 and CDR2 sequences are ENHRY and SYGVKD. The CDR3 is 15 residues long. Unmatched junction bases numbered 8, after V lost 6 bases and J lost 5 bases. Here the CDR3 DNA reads TGTGCCATCAGCCAAGGACAGGGGGCTAGGGAGACCCAGTACTTC. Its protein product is CAISQGQGARETQYF.

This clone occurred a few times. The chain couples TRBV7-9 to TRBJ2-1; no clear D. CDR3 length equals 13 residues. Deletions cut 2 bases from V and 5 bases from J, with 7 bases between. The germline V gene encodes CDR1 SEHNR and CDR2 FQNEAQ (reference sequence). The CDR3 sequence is CASSLPTNNEQFF. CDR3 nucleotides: TGTGCCAGCAGCTTACCAACTAACAATGAGCAGTTCTTC.

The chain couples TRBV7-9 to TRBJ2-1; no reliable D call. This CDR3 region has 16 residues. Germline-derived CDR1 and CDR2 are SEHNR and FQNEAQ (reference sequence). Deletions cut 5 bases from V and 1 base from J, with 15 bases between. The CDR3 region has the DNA TGTGCCAGCAGCCACCGGTGGATGGGGTCCTACAATGAGCAGTTCTTC. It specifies CASSHRWMGSYNEQFF.

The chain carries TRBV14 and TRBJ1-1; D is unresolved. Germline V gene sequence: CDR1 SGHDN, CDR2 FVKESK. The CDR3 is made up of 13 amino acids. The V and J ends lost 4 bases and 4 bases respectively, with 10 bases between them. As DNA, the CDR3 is TGTGCCAGCAGCCCCGGTGTCCGCACTGAAGCTTTCTTT. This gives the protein CASSPGVRTEAFF.

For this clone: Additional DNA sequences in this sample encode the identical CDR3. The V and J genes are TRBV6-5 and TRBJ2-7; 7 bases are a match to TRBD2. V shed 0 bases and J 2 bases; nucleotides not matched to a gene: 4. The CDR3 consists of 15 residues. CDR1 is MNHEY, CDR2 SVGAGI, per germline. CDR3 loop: CASSYSGGTTYEQYF. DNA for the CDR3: TGTGCCAGCAGTTACTCGGGGGGGACGACCTACGAGCAGTACTTC.

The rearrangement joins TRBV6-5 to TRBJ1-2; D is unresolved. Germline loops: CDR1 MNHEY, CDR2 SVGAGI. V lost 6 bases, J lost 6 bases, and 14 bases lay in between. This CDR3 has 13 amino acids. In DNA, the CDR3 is TGTGCCAGCAGCTTCGACAAGGCGAATGGCTACACCTTC. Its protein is CASSFDKANGYTF.

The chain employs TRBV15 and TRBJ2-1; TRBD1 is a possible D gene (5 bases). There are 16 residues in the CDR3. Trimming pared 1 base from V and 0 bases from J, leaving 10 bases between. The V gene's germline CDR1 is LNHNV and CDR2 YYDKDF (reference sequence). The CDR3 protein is CATSRGLGPSYNEQFF. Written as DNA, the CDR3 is TGTGCCACCAGCAGAGGGTTGGGGCCCTCCTACAATGAGCAGTTCTTC.

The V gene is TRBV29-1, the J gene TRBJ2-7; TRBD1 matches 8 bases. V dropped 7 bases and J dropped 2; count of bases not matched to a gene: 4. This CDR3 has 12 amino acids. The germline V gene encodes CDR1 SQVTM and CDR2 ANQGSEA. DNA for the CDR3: TGCAGCGCGGGACAGGCAGCCTACGAGCAGTACTTC. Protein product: CSAGQAAYEQYF.

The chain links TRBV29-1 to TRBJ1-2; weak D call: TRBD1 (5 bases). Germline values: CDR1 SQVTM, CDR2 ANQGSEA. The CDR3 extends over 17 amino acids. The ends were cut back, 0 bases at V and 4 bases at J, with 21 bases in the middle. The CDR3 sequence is CSVEDILPTGTGYGYTF. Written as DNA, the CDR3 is TGCAGCGTTGAAGATATCCTCCCCACCGGGACCGGCTATGGCTACACCTTC.

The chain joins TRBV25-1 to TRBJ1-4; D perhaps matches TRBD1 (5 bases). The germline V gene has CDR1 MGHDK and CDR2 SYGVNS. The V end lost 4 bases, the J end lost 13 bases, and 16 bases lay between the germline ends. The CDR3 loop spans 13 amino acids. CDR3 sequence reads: CASSGGPGGVLFF. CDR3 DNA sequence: TGTGCCAGCAGTGGGGGCCCCGGCGGGGTACTGTTTTTT.

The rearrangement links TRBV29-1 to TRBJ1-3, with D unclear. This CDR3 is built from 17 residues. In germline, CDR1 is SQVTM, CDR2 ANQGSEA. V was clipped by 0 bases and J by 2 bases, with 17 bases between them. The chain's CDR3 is CSVEDRNSLRAGNTIYF. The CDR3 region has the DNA TGCAGCGTTGAAGATCGCAACAGCCTACGCGCTGGAAACACCATATATTTT.

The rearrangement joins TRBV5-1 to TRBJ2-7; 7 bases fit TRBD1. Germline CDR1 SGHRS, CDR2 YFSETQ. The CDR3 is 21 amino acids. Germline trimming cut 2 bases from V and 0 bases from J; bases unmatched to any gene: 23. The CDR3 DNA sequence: TGCGCCAGCAGCTTCCTTCCCCCCCGAGACAGGGCTCCTTGGAGCTCCTACGAGCAGTACTTC. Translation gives CASSFLPPRDRAPWSSYEQYF.